This is a list of T cell receptor beta chains from one sample in a study of cytomegalovirus exposure and HLA in healthy donors. TCRdb's table, derived via immunoSEQ multiplex PCR, lists solely in-frame clones and lacks some. This table holds about 59,000 clones, about 80% found once. The material sequenced was PBMCs. The receptors originated from a human donor in good health. CDR3s include the opening cysteine and the closing phenylalanine or tryptophan. A D gene is named only where the DNA matches it firmly. Only some rows state a clone size, as once, few, many or a class for expanded clones.

V gene	D gene	J gene	clone size	CDR3 DNA	CDR3 protein
TRBV6-5	TRBD2	TRBJ2-2	NA	TGTGCCAGCAGTTACTACCAGCGGGGTGACACCGGGGAGCTGTTTTTT	CASSYYQRGDTGELFF
TRBV6-1	TRBD1	TRBJ1-4	NA	TGTGCCAGCAGGGGAAACAGGGGGCCAGGGGAAAAACTGTTTTTT	CASRGNRGPGEKLFF
TRBV29-1	TRBD2	TRBJ2-5	once	TGCAGCGTTGACCAGCGGGATGAGACCCAGTACTTC	CSVDQRDETQYF
TRBV5-1	TRBD1	TRBJ2-7	NA	TGCGCCAGCAGCTCGGCCGGGACAGGGGTCGACGAGCAGTACTTC	CASSSAGTGVDEQYF
TRBV5-6	NA	TRBJ2-4	few	TGTGCCAGCAGCTTGGACGACGGAGCGGTAGCCAAAAACATTCAGTACTTC	CASSLDDGAVAKNIQYF
TRBV7-2	TRBD1	TRBJ1-2	NA	TGTGCCAGCAGCCAGCCGACAGGGAACTATGGCTACACCTTC	CASSQPTGNYGYTF
TRBV5-1	TRBD1	TRBJ2-3	NA	TGCGCCAGCCAACAGGGGGACGCACGCACAGATACGCAGTATTTT	CASQQGDARTDTQYF
TRBV11-3	TRBD2	TRBJ2-2	once	TGTGCCAGCAGCTTTGGTAGCGGGGGGCTAAACACCGGGGAGCTGTTTTTT	CASSFGSGGLNTGELFF
TRBV15	NA	TRBJ2-6	NA	TGTGCCACCAGCAGAGATAACTCTGGGGCCAACGTCCTGACTTTC	CATSRDNSGANVLTF
TRBV19	NA	TRBJ1-5	NA	TGTGCCAGTAGTGTGGCGGTGTCTGGCAATCAGCCCCAGCATTTT	CASSVAVSGNQPQHF
TRBV4-3	NA	TRBJ2-3	NA	TGCGCCAGCAGCCAAGATTCTAGGGGGGGGGCAGATACGCAGTATTTT	CASSQDSRGGADTQYF
TRBV9	TRBD2	TRBJ2-7	NA	TGTGCCAGCAGCGTAGCTAGCGGGAGAACTTACGAGCAGTACTTC	CASSVASGRTYEQYF
TRBV5-4	NA	TRBJ1-1	NA	TGTGCCAGCAGCTTGTCGGCAGGGGAAGTGGGCACTGAAGCTTTCTTT	CASSLSAGEVGTEAFF
TRBV5-1	TRBD2	TRBJ2-7	NA	TGCGCCAGCAGCATCGGACTAGCGCGCGCCTACGAGCAGTACTTC	CASSIGLARAYEQYF
TRBV6-6	NA	TRBJ1-5	NA	TGTGCCAGCAGTTACATTTGGGGAAAGCGGGATCAGCCCCAGCATTTT	CASSYIWGKRDQPQHF
TRBV7-2	NA	TRBJ1-1	NA	TGTGCCAGCAGCGCGGACAGAGAAGCCACTGAAGCTTTCTTT	CASSADREATEAFF
TRBV5-1	NA	TRBJ1-3	NA	TGCGCCAGCAGCTTGGATGGGGCAACTGGAAACACCATATATTTT	CASSLDGATGNTIYF
TRBV21-1	NA	TRBJ1-1	few	TGTGCCAGCACACCCCGGGGGAACACTGAAGCTTTCTTT	CASTPRGNTEAFF
TRBV27	TRBD2	TRBJ2-1	NA	TGTGCCAGCAGTTTGGGGGAGGGGCCCAATGAGCAGTTCTTC	CASSLGEGPNEQFF
TRBV7-2	NA	TRBJ1-6	once	TGTGCCAGCAGCCGACAATATAATTCACCCCTCCACTTT	CASSRQYNSPLHF
TRBV4-3	TRBD2	TRBJ2-7	NA	TGCGCCAGCAGGAGGACTAGCGACTCCTACGAGCAGTACTTC	CASRRTSDSYEQYF
TRBV9	NA	TRBJ2-5	NA	TGTGCCAGCAGCGTAGCGTTCGGTGGAGAGACCCAGTACTTC	CASSVAFGGETQYF
TRBV9	TRBD1	TRBJ2-3	few	TGTGCCAGCAGCACACAGGGGGGCGCAGATACGCAGTATTTT	CASSTQGGADTQYF
TRBV6-6	TRBD1	TRBJ1-5	NA	TGTGCCAGCAGCCTGGGACAGAGCCATCAGCCCCAGCATTTT	CASSLGQSHQPQHF
TRBV4-3	NA	TRBJ1-1	NA	TGCGCCAGCAGCCAGAACGTCCAGGGCGACACTGAAGCTTTCTTT	CASSQNVQGDTEAFF
TRBV7-9	TRBD1	TRBJ1-1	NA	TGTGCCAGCAGCTTTGACAGGGCGGCTGAAGCTTTCTTT	CASSFDRAAEAFF
TRBV7-2	NA	TRBJ2-5	NA	TGTGCCAGCAGCACAGACAGTATGGTCCAAGAGACCCAGTACTTC	CASSTDSMVQETQYF
TRBV7-2	NA	TRBJ1-2	once	TGTGCCAGCAGCTTAGGGAGTGGCTACACCTTC	CASSLGSGYTF
TRBV7-2	TRBD2	TRBJ2-7	NA	TGTGCCAGCAGCTTATTGGGTAGCGGGAGGACCTCCTACGAGCAGTACTTC	CASSLLGSGRTSYEQYF
TRBV11-2	NA	TRBJ2-3	NA	TGTGCCAGCAGCCAGAGGTCAGATACGCAGTATTTT	CASSQRSDTQYF
TRBV5-8	NA	TRBJ2-1	NA	TGTGCCAGCAGCTTGGAGGCTACAGAATACAATGAGCAGTTCTTC	CASSLEATEYNEQFF
TRBV7-6	NA	TRBJ2-3	NA	TGTGCCAGCAGCCCCCGGGTCGACCCTCAGGGTACGCAGTATTTT	CASSPRVDPQGTQYF
TRBV6-7	NA	TRBJ1-2	NA	TGTGCCAGCAGCTACACGGCCACCGGGTGCGGGGACTATGGCTACACCTTC	CASSYTATGCGDYGYTF
TRBV9	NA	TRBJ2-3	NA	TGTGCCAGCAGCGTAGCTGCGGTGGGCACAGATACGCAGTATTTT	CASSVAAVGTDTQYF
TRBV6-6	NA	TRBJ2-5	NA	TGTGCCAGCAGCGAGCTCCCCCAAGAGACCCAGTACTTC	CASSELPQETQYF
TRBV2	NA	TRBJ1-1	few	TGTGCCAGCAGTGCCCCCGACCTCAGGGCTTTCTTT	CASSAPDLRAFF
TRBV2	TRBD1	TRBJ2-3	few	TGTGCCAGCACTAGACAGGGGGCTACGGCAGATACGCAGTATTTT	CASTRQGATADTQYF
TRBV28	NA	TRBJ2-6	NA	TGTGCCAGCAGTCCTGGTGGGCCCTCTGGGGCCAACGTCCTGACTTTC	CASSPGGPSGANVLTF
TRBV15	NA	TRBJ2-5	NA	TGTGCCACCAGCAGAGGGCTCCAAGAGACCCAGTACTTC	CATSRGLQETQYF
TRBV11-2	TRBD2	TRBJ2-3	NA	TGTGCCAGCAGCTTGACTAGCGGGTTGGCAGATACGCAGTATTTT	CASSLTSGLADTQYF
TRBV11-2	TRBD2	TRBJ2-1	NA	TGTGCCAGCAGCTCGCAGACTAGCGGATACAATGAGCAGTTCTTC	CASSSQTSGYNEQFF
TRBV13	TRBD2	TRBJ2-1	NA	TGTGCCAGCAGCACCAGGACTAGCGGGATCACTGAGCAGTTCTTC	CASSTRTSGITEQFF
TRBV5-1	TRBD1	TRBJ2-1	once	TGCGCCAGCAGCAAGGACAGGGATGAGCAGTTCTTC	CASSKDRDEQFF
TRBV30	TRBD1	TRBJ1-2	NA	TGTGCCTGGAATCCGGGACAGGGAGAGTATGGCTACACCTTC	CAWNPGQGEYGYTF
TRBV9	TRBD1	TRBJ2-7	NA	TGTGCCAGCAGCGCCGGACAGGATTCGCGACAGCAGTACTTC	CASSAGQDSRQQYF
TRBV27	NA	TRBJ2-1	NA	TGTGCCAGCAGTTTATCGACAAGTCCAATTATCAATGAGCAGTTCTTC	CASSLSTSPIINEQFF